The T cell receptor (beta chain) under discussion was sequenced for a study of long-term antiretroviral therapy in people with HIV. The germline V and J ends were trimmed by 3 bases and 4 bases, with 7 bases remaining between them. The CDR3 loop spans 12 amino acids. The germline gives CDR1 SGHTS, CDR2 YDEGEE. It was version v3.0 of the immunoSEQ assay that was run at survey level. Produced via immunoSEQ multiplex PCR; TCRdb's table is partial and in-frame only. The table shows more than 15,000 clones, with approximately 94% occurring only once. Study-wide results and limits: Samples were collected from the mid-2000s to the late 2010s under possibly less effective ART regimens. Although diversity increased after ART, it remained lower than in transplant donor controls.

Every donor had one or more pre-ART and two or more post-ART PBMC samples. Details on this clone: The antigen remains undetermined.

Sequenced here: unsorted PBMCs, sampled just under 6.5 years after starting antiretroviral therapy. This receptor was identified in a woman aged 50 to 60 with HIV. The V gene is TRBV5-8, the J gene TRBJ2-5; a possible D gene is TRBD2 (5 bases). CDR3 loop: CASSSSSETQYF. Here the CDR3 DNA reads TGTGCCAGCAGCTCTAGCTCAGAGACCCAGTACTTC.